The T cell receptor (beta chain) under discussion was sequenced for a study of T cell changes during pregnancy in multiple sclerosis (dated by TCRdb to the late 2010s). Broadly, across the study: In women with multiple sclerosis, the researchers looked at how the T cell repertoire shifted as pregnancy progressed.

The CDR3 contains 16 residues, cysteine and phenylalanine counted. The retained sequence is limited to the CDR3, 48 bases, with the frame set at the first base. CDR1 SGHRS and CDR2 YFSETQ were looked up in the germline V gene. V ends up 4 bases short and J 0 bases short, with an unmatched junction base count of 7. The library was built by means of the immunoSEQ multiplex PCR assay. TCRdb provides this immuneACCESS table in a form limited to in-frame rearrangements. Some clones are lacking; in checked studies, under half of them reflect an unresolved V gene, and why the rest are absent is not known. In this sample the table shows fewer than 140,000 clones, 85% to 95% of which occur a single time. The ten largest clones add up to roughly 1.7% of the sample. A note on this clone: Its recognized antigen is unknown. No qualities accompany the bases; no much larger clone lies one base away.

The rearrangement combines TRBV5-1 with TRBJ1-3, and 7 junction bases match TRBD1. This sequence was found in a female donor with multiple sclerosis, enrolled in a pregnancy study. Sequencing was performed on peripheral blood, taken after pregnancy. The CDR3 amino acid sequence is: CASSTHGQASGNTIYF. The DNA sequence follows: TGCGCCAGCAGCACCCACGGACAGGCCTCTGGAAACACCATATATTTT.